This note documents a single TCR beta chain sequence. Its specificity is unknown. There are 15 residues in the CDR3. After removal of 5 bases from V and 7 bases from J, the junction contained 9 bases not matched to a gene. Germline CDR1 LNHDA, CDR2 SQIVND (reference sequence). The sample comes from a study of cytotoxic CD8 clonotypes in ibrutinib-treated CLL. Study conclusions and caveats: Baseline clonality was higher than in age-matched healthy donors and moved in step with circulating CD8+ T-cell counts.

Generated by immunoSEQ multiplex PCR, the TCRdb table keeps only in-frame clones and is missing some. The profile shows some 300,000 clones, 80% of them singletons. This clonotype originated in a human donor with chronic lymphocytic leukemia. This chain uses TRBV19 with TRBJ2-1; 9 bases match TRBD2. This specimen consisted of PBMCs, obtained before ibrutinib treatment. CDR3 amino acids: CASSAPSGIRNEQFF. The CDR3 DNA follows: TGTGCCAGTAGTGCTCCTAGCGGGATCAGAAATGAGCAGTTCTTC. Together with reference TRBV19 and TRBJ2-1, the CDR3 gives the full variable domain: DGGITQSPKYLFRKEGQNVTLSCEQNLNHDAMYWYRQDPGQGLRLIYYSQIVNDFQKGDIAEGYSVSREKKESFPLTVTSAQKNPTAFYLCASSAPSGIRNEQFFGPGTRLTVL.